The table lists the clone carrying this TCR beta chain with many counts. Time point noted: blood at routine non-recurrence follow-up after resection. Whole RNA, which was extracted from tumor, nontumor lung tissue or frozen PBMC, was sequenced without any cell sorting. Germline CDR1 and CDR2: LNHDA and SQIVND (reference sequence). The CDR3 covers 15 residues. After removal of 8 bases from V and 1 base from J, the junction contained 8 bases not matched to a gene. TCRdb passed the 5' RACE reads through MiXCR, listing each CDR3 protein once. The data contain under 75,000 distinct CDR3 sequences, 7.5% to 10% of them singletons. The sample originates from a study of spatial heterogeneity in lung cancer. Looking at the study overall: PBMC samples from follow-up, when available, were sequenced at a median of approximately 24 months post-resection.

This chain uses TRBV19 with TRBJ1-5, with 7 bases that match TRBD1. Sequencing was performed on PBMCs, taken at follow-up. The sequence was collected from a female donor with early-stage non-small cell lung cancer. The chain's CDR3 is CASHYRGPSNQPQHF. For the CDR3, the DNA is TGTGCCAGTCACTACAGGGGCCCAAGCAATCAGCCCCAGCATTTT.